This T cell receptor (beta chain) originates from a study of CD8 T cells in ankylosing spondylitis. TCRdb re-derived calls from the 5' RACE reads in MiXCR, one entry per CDR3 protein. The repertoire holds roughly 470,000 distinct CDR3 sequences, with 20% to 30% as singletons. The V end lost 7 bases, the J end lost 3 bases, and 9 bases lay between the germline ends. The CDR3 runs to 11 residues. The germline V gene has CDR1 DFQATT and CDR2 SNEGSKA (reference sequence). Study outcomes and limitations: Roughly 8 highly homologous variants formed a TCR beta motif that appeared characteristic of ankylosing spondylitis blood.

This clonotype was seen a handful of times. What it recognizes is unknown. This chain uses TRBV20-1 with TRBJ1-1; the D is unclear. Input material: blood, either unsorted or a sorted T cell fraction (not recorded which). The sequence came from a male donor with ankylosing spondylitis. This CDR3 reads CSGSGDTEAFF. CDR3 sequence (DNA): TGCAGTGGATCGGGAGACACTGAAGCTTTCTTT.